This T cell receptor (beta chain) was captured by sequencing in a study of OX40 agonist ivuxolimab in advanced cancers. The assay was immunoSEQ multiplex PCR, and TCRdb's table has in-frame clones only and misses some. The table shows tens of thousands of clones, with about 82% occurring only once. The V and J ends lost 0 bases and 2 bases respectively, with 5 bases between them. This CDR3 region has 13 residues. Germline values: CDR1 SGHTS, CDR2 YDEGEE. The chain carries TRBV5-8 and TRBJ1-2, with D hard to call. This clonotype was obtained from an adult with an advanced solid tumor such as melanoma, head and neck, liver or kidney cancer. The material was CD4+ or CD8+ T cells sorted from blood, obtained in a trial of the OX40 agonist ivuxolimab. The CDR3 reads CASSLVKNYGYTF. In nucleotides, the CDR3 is TGTGCCAGCAGCTTGGTGAAAAACTATGGCTACACCTTC.